This T cell receptor (beta chain) was documented in a study of blood T cell repertoires in COVID-19. The protocol was immunoSEQ multiplex PCR, while the TCRdb copy is restricted to in-frame clones and leaves out a portion. The sample lists under 250,000 clones; 86% were seen once. This CDR3 has 15 amino acids. Per germline, CDR1 LNHDA and CDR2 SQIVND (reference sequence). V shed 3 bases, J shed 3 bases, and the junction held 6 bases outside the gene matches. The sample was peripheral blood. This chain joins TRBV19 and TRBJ1-1, with TRBD1 matching over 8 bases. This sequence was found in a man in his fifties or sixties with COVID-19, enrolled during active disease. In nucleotides, the CDR3 is TGTGCCAGTAGTATTGGCAGGGGGCGGGACACTGAAGCTTTCTTT. Translation: CASSIGRGRDTEAFF. The variable domain in full, with the rest retrieved from reference TRBV19 and TRBJ1-1, is DGGITQSPKYLFRKEGQNVTLSCEQNLNHDAMYWYRQDPGQGLRLIYYSQIVNDFQKGDIAEGYSVSREKKESFPLTVTSAQKNPTAFYLCASSIGRGRDTEAFFGQGTRLTVV.